This T cell receptor beta chain was found in a study of blood T cell repertoires in COVID-19. Study overall: Donors in the United States, Italy and Spain gave samples during acute or convalescent COVID-19. The analysed material was cDNA or gDNA that came from T cells, B-cell-depleted T cells, or PBMCs.

The V gene lost 0 bases and the J gene lost 1 base, with 7 bases spanning the gap. The CDR3 covers 14 residues. Germline values: CDR1 SGHKS, CDR2 YYEKEE (reference sequence). In the authors' methods: Quantification of nucleated cells was approximated via reference gene primer amplification. TCRdb's copy holds only in-frame clones and misses some; the assay was immunoSEQ multiplex PCR. V and J calls and clone size are as listed in that table; D and trimming were resolved from the DNA. The table records roughly 130,000 clones, about 85% of them present only once. Sequencing used peripheral blood. The genes are TRBV5-5 and TRBJ1-2; D unclear. The TCR sequence derives from a man between 65 and 85 years old with acute or convalescent COVID-19. CDR3 protein: CASSLVSNNYGYTF. The DNA of the CDR3 is TGTGCCAGCAGCTTGGTGTCTAATAACTATGGCTACACCTTC.